Each of the 28 T cell receptor beta chains below was sequenced from the same sample in a study of Ad26.COV2.S vaccination and SARS-CoV-2 variants. Repertoires were generated with immunoSEQ multiplex PCR, while TCRdb's copy carries only in-frame clones and drops some. The sample records 350,000 to 500,000 clones, 85% to 90% being singletons. Treatment reported: some 19 received Ad26.COV2.S at low or high dose, single or two shots; roughly five received placebo; per-sample allocation not given. The investigators took samples on day 63 after the first vaccine or placebo injection. This specimen consisted of peripheral blood, obtained in a trial of Ad26.COV2.S vaccine versus placebo. The receptors were gathered from a person between 18 and 65 years old who received the Ad26.COV2.S COVID-19 vaccine or a placebo.

This chain uses TRBV2 with TRBJ2-2, with 8 bases aligning to TRBD2. The J segment lost 5 bases and the V segment lost 5 bases, leaving 10 bases of the junction unmatched. The V gene's germline CDR1 is SNHLY and CDR2 FYNNEI. The CDR3 sequence is 16 residues long. The CDR3 sequence is CASSFRTSLRTGELFF. The DNA of the CDR3 is TGTGCCAGCAGTTTCCGGACTAGCCTGAGGACCGGGGAGCTGTTTTTT.

This chain links TRBV28 with TRBJ1-2; a weak D match, TRBD1 (6 bases). Germline V gene sequence: CDR1 MDHEN, CDR2 SYDVKM. The CDR3 has 14 residues. Trimming stripped 2 bases from V and 4 bases from J, with 11 bases between. The CDR3 region has the DNA TGTGCCAGCAGTTTAGTGGGCAGGGGCTATGGCTACACCTTC. Protein product: CASSLVGRGYGYTF.

V gene TRBV11-2 combines with J gene TRBJ1-4; D unclear. The germline V and J ends were trimmed by 5 bases and 5 bases, with 6 bases remaining between them. The CDR3 loop spans 12 amino acids. CDR1 is SGHAT and CDR2 is FQNNGV in the germline V gene. The CDR3 protein is CASSAKNEKLFF. The CDR3 region has the DNA TGTGCCAGCAGCGCTAAGAATGAAAAACTGTTTTTT.

V gene TRBV6-1 combines with J gene TRBJ2-1; a possible D gene is TRBD2 (5 bases). V gave up 2 bases and J gave up 4 bases, with 9 bases separating them. CDR1 and CDR2 from the germline V gene are MNHNS and SASEGT. The CDR3 covers 14 residues. The CDR3 here is CASSETKRYNEQFF. The CDR3 nucleotides are TGTGCCAGCAGTGAAACGAAGCGGTACAATGAGCAGTTCTTC.

This clone is a singleton in its sample. The chain carries TRBV5-6 and TRBJ2-1; D might be TRBD2 (5 bases). This CDR3 has 15 amino acids. V lost 3 bases to trimming and J lost 0 bases, with 10 bases between them. Germline V gene sequence: CDR1 SGHDT, CDR2 YYEEEE. In DNA form, the CDR3 reads TGTGCCAGCAGCTCTAGCCCGAGCTCCTACAATGAGCAGTTCTTC. Its protein product is CASSSSPSSYNEQFF.

On this clone itself: Other DNA sequences from this sample encode an identical CDR3 as well. The chain is built from TRBV12-3 or TRBV12-4 and TRBJ1-1; D is ambiguous. This CDR3 has 12 amino acids. The germline V and J ends were trimmed by 6 bases and 0 bases, with 5 bases remaining between them. The DNA of the CDR3 is TGTGCCAGCAGCCCTCTGAACACTGAAGCTTTCTTT. This codes for CASSPLNTEAFF.

The chain uses TRBV12-3 or TRBV12-4 and TRBJ1-6; the D gene is possibly TRBD1 (5 bases). The CDR3 has 13 residues. V lost 4 bases and J 11 bases, leaving 12 bases between the germline ends. The CDR3 DNA follows: TGTGCCAGCAGTTCGAGGGGCACGCCACCCCTCCACTTT. Its protein is CASSSRGTPPLHF.

This clone was seen once. This sequence joins TRBV3-1 (or the pseudogene TRBV3-2) and TRBJ1-5; no reliable D call. The germline V gene has CDR1 LGHDT and CDR2 YNNKEL (reference sequence). The V end lost 2 bases, the J end lost 0 bases, and 2 bases lay between the germline ends. This CDR3 has 13 amino acids. The CDR3 nucleotides read TGTGCCAGCAGCCAAACTAGCAATCAGCCCCAGCATTTT. This encodes CASSQTSNQPQHF.

The chain couples TRBV28 to TRBJ1-5; D not resolved. V was clipped by 8 bases and J by 7 bases, with 12 bases between them. Germline V gene lookup returns CDR1 MDHEN and CDR2 SYDVKM. CDR3 length equals 12 residues. For the CDR3, the DNA is TGTGCCAGCGGGTGGGCGAGGCAGCCCCAGCATTTT. This gives the protein CASGWARQPQHF. The whole variable domain, filled in from reference TRBV28 and TRBJ1-5, reads DVKVTQSSRYLVKRTGEKVFLECVQDMDHENMFWYRQDPGLGLRLIYFSYDVKMKEKGDIPEGYSVSREKKERFSLILESASTNQTSMYLCASGWARQPQHFGDGTRLSIL.

The chain carries TRBV5-1 and TRBJ1-1; TRBD1 agrees at 10 bases. Germline CDR1 SGHRS, CDR2 YFSETQ. J was trimmed by 6 bases and V by 4 bases; bases with no gene match: 6. The CDR3 covers 14 residues. CDR3 in DNA: TGCGCCAGCAGCAGCCGGGACAGGGGATCTGAAGCTTTCTTT. Amino acids: CASSSRDRGSEAFF.

V is TRBV9 and J is TRBJ2-7; 8 bases line up with TRBD2. The CDR3 extends over 13 amino acids. CDR1 is SGDLS and CDR2 is YYNGEE in the germline V gene. Trimming removed 7 bases from V and 3 bases from J; junction bases left unmatched: 6. CDR3 amino acids: CASSPGGFYEQYF. The CDR3 coding sequence is TGTGCCAGCTCGCCGGGGGGGTTCTACGAGCAGTACTTC.

The chain links TRBV4-1 to TRBJ2-1; D gene unclear. This CDR3 comprises 12 residues. CDR1 and CDR2 from the germline V gene are MGHRA and YSYEKL. V lost 1 base and J 8 bases, leaving 6 bases between the germline ends. This CDR3 reads CASSQVGDEQFF. The DNA of the CDR3 is TGCGCCAGCAGCCAAGTTGGGGATGAGCAGTTCTTC.

In this sample, this clone turned up a few times. The chain joins TRBV7-8 to TRBJ2-2, with 10 bases fitting TRBD1. The length of the CDR3 is 17 residues. J gave up 4 bases and V 2 bases, and 7 bases lay outside the gene matches. Germline loops: CDR1 SGHVS, CDR2 FQNEAQ. The CDR3 spells CASSLPPGQGTTGELFF. CDR3 nucleotide sequence: TGTGCCAGCAGCTTACCCCCGGGACAGGGGACCACCGGGGAGCTGTTTTTT.

This clone has a single count. The rearrangement links TRBV11-1 to TRBJ2-3, with TRBD1 matching over 7 bases. The CDR3 spans 19 residues. CDR1 is SGHAT and CDR2 is FQDESV in the germline V gene (reference sequence). The V gene end was trimmed by 0 bases and the J gene end by 0 bases; junction bases not matched to a gene: 12. This chain's CDR3 is CASSLAMGAGGPSTDTQYF. CDR3 coding DNA: TGTGCCAGCAGCTTAGCGATGGGGGCAGGGGGACCGAGCACAGATACGCAGTATTTT.

V is TRBV5-4 and J is TRBJ2-1, with a possible D match to TRBD2 (6 bases). From germline, CDR1 is SGHNT and CDR2 YYREEE (reference sequence). The length of the CDR3 is 14 residues. V dropped 4 bases and J dropped 3 bases, with 11 bases sitting between them. The CDR3 DNA is TGTGCCAGCAGCCTGGGACTGAGCTACAATGAGCAGTTCTTC. It specifies CASSLGLSYNEQFF.

J is TRBJ1-5 and V is TRBV6-5; 7 bases agree with TRBD1. Germline V gene data show CDR1 as MNHEY and CDR2 as SVGAGI. The CDR3 sequence is 15 residues long. Trimming removed 6 bases from V and 11 bases from J; junction bases left unmatched: 16. The CDR3 sequence is CASRDRTGGEGAQHF. DNA for the CDR3: TGTGCCAGCAGGGACCGGACAGGCGGAGAGGGGGCCCAGCATTTT.

This clone appeared a single time. V usage is TRBV24-1 and J usage is TRBJ2-5; D remains ambiguous. The CDR3 loop spans 13 amino acids. V was cut by 5 bases and J by 3 bases, with 9 bases left in between. CDR1 KGHDR and CDR2 SFDVKD come from the germline V gene. The CDR3 region has the DNA TGTGCCACCAGTGGAGCAGGTAAAGAGACCCAGTACTTC. Translated, it gives CATSGAGKETQYF.

The gene calls are TRBV24-1 and TRBJ2-1; 11 positions agree with TRBD2. V trimming: 5 bases; J trimming: 5 bases; junction bases outside the gene matches: 1. Looked up from germline, CDR1 is KGHDR and CDR2 is SFDVKD. This CDR3 comprises 14 residues. This CDR3 is CATSALAGDNEQFF. The CDR3 DNA sequence: TGTGCCACCAGTGCACTAGCGGGGGACAATGAGCAGTTCTTC.

This chain joins TRBV7-9 and TRBJ2-1; perhaps D is TRBD1 or TRBD2 (6 bases each). The CDR3 sequence is 15 residues long. The V end lost 6 bases, the J end lost 2 bases, and 14 bases lay between the germline ends. Germline values: CDR1 SEHNR, CDR2 FQNEAQ (reference sequence). The CDR3 spells CASSGRRGTYNEQFF. The CDR3 coding sequence is TGTGCCAGCAGTGGGCGGAGGGGGACCTACAATGAGCAGTTCTTC. The full variable domain, its missing parts supplied by reference TRBV7-9 and TRBJ2-1, is DTGVSQNPRHKITKRGQNVTFRCDPISEHNRLYWYRQTLGQGPEFLTYFQNEAQLEKSRLLSDRFSAERPKGSFSTLEIQRTEQGDSAMYLCASSGRRGTYNEQFFGPGTRLTVL.

With respect to this clone: This same CDR3 is encoded by further DNA sequences in the sample. This CDR3 reads CASSVAQGAYEQYF. The DNA for the CDR3 is TGTGCCAGCAGCGTAGCTCAGGGGGCCTACGAGCAGTACTTC. The rearrangement links TRBV9 to TRBJ2-7; 7 positions match TRBD1. The CDR3 is 14 amino acids. Per the germline V gene, CDR1 is SGDLS and CDR2 is YYNGEE. Trimming removed 0 bases from V and 2 bases from J; junction bases left unmatched: 2.

The CDR3 nucleotides read TGTGCCAGCAGTGACGTCTACGAGCAGTACTTC. The encoded protein is CASSDVYEQYF. This rearrangement joins TRBV6-1 to TRBJ2-7; no clear D gene. Germline loops: CDR1 MNHNS, CDR2 SASEGT. Between the trimmed V and J ends, which lost 3 bases and 3 bases, there was a span of 3 bases. The CDR3 runs 11 residues.

The chain uses TRBV10-1 and TRBJ2-1; 10 positions agree with TRBD2. From germline, CDR1 is WNHNN and CDR2 SYGVQD (reference sequence). V shed 0 bases, J shed 8 bases, and the junction held 7 bases outside the gene matches. CDR3 length equals 16 residues. The CDR3 bases are TGCGCCAGCAGTGAGTCTTCAGCGGGGGGGCCCCATGAGCAGTTCTTC. Its translation is CASSESSAGGPHEQFF.

This chain uses TRBV19 with TRBJ1-5, with unresolved D. The CDR3 sequence is 15 residues long. V gave up 1 base and J gave up 3 bases, with 10 bases separating them. Looked up from germline, CDR1 is LNHDA and CDR2 is SQIVND (reference sequence). The CDR3: CASSIGSGINQPQHF. As DNA, the CDR3 is TGTGCCAGTAGTATAGGCAGCGGTATCAATCAGCCCCAGCATTTT.

The V call is TRBV10-2, the J call TRBJ1-4; D possibly corresponds to TRBD1 (5 bases). The CDR3 totals 14 residues. V was trimmed by 5 bases and J by 8 bases, leaving 15 bases between them. Germline V gene data show CDR1 as WSHSY and CDR2 as SAAADI. CDR3 residues: CASSYTGGREKLFF. The CDR3 DNA reads as TGCGCCAGCAGTTATACCGGGGGACGGGAAAAACTGTTTTTT.

The chain recombines TRBV4-2 with TRBJ2-1; TRBD2 might be the D (6 bases). This CDR3 contains 13 residues. CDR1 LGHNA and CDR2 YNFKEQ come from the germline V gene. The V gene lost 3 bases and the J gene lost 8 bases, with 11 bases spanning the gap. This CDR3 is CASSQLARDEQFF. The CDR3, as DNA: TGTGCCAGCAGCCAGCTAGCGCGGGATGAGCAGTTCTTC.

The chain has TRBV5-1 and TRBJ2-7; the D gene is possibly TRBD1 (6 bases). The CDR3 sequence is 14 residues long. Between the trimmed V and J ends, which lost 2 bases and 4 bases, there was a span of 13 bases. Per germline, CDR1 SGHRS and CDR2 YFSETQ. Here the CDR3 reads CASSLTGNPYEQYF. For the CDR3, the DNA is TGCGCCAGCAGCTTAACAGGGAACCCGTACGAGCAGTACTTC.

This chain connects TRBV4-2 to TRBJ1-2; D is unresolved. Germline CDR1 LGHNA, CDR2 YNFKEQ. The CDR3 is 16 residues long. The V gene lost 0 bases and the J gene lost 0 bases, with 11 bases spanning the gap. This CDR3 reads CASSQEPTSTNYGYTF. The CDR3 region has the DNA TGTGCCAGCAGCCAAGAACCCACATCAACTAACTATGGCTACACCTTC.

J is TRBJ2-7 and V is TRBV6-2 or TRBV6-3; D is ambiguous. The V end lost 2 bases, the J end lost 3 bases, and 5 bases lay between the germline ends. Per the germline V gene, CDR1 is MNHEY and CDR2 is SVGEGT. The CDR3 is 12 residues long. The CDR3: CASSYTFYEQYF. The CDR3 nucleotides read TGTGCCAGCAGTTACACTTTCTACGAGCAGTACTTC.